Listed below are T cell receptor beta chains from one sample, sequenced in a study of blood T cells in healthy people across ages. TCRdb fed the 5' RACE reads into MiXCR, producing one record per CDR3 protein. The table lists some 760,000 distinct CDR3 sequences, approximately 25% of them singletons. The same specimen was also included in a second study, on T cells of mothers and their children.

Sequencing was done on a sample of blood. The receptor source for this set is a boy aged 5-17 years in good health. Each CDR3 is given with its conserved first and last residue. Each record gives: J gene, clone size, V gene, D gene, CDR3 DNA, CDR3 protein. D genes are given only for firm matches. Clone size is given for some rows only: seen once, a few or many times, or a class if the clone is expanded.

>TRBJ2-1|few|TRBV6-5|TRBD2
TGTGCCAGCACCGGGACTAGCGGGAGTAGGCAGTTCTTC
CASTGTSGSRQFF
>TRBJ2-2|.|TRBV27|TRBD2
TGTGCCAGCAAACCTAGCGGCGAGAGAAAAACCGGGGAGCTGTTTTTT
CASKPSGERKTGELFF
>TRBJ2-1|few|TRBV7-2|.
TGTGCCAGCAGCTTAGAGGCTTCGGGAAGTATCAACAATGAGCAGTTCTTC
CASSLEASGSINNEQFF
>TRBJ1-5|.|TRBV2|TRBD1
TGTGCCAGCAGAGGAGGGCAGGGGGCAATCGAGCCCCAGCATTTT
CASRGGQGAIEPQHF
>TRBJ2-7|few|TRBV28|.
TGTGCCAGCAGTCAGCCCACAGGCTACGAGCAGTACTTC
CASSQPTGYEQYF
>TRBJ1-3|.|TRBV4-2|.
TGTGCCAGCAGCCAAGATGTGGACTCTGGAAACACCATATATTTT
CASSQDVDSGNTIYF
>TRBJ2-1|few|TRBV20-1|.
TGCAGTGCTAGAGACGGAAGGACGAGAATAAATGAGCAGTTCTTC
CSARDGRTRINEQFF
>TRBJ2-5|.|TRBV11-3|.
TGTGCCAGCAGCAATGAGGCGTTAGGTTGGGAGACCCAGTACTTC
CASSNEALGWETQYF
>TRBJ2-1|.|TRBV20-1|.
TGCAGTGCTCCCCGCGTAGGTGAGCAGTTCTTC
CSAPRVGEQFF
>TRBJ2-5|.|TRBV20-1|TRBD2
TGCAGTGCTAGAGATCCTTTTGTGGTAGCGGGGGAGGAGACCCAGTACTTC
CSARDPFVVAGEETQYF
>TRBJ2-1|.|TRBV6-1|.
TGTGCCAGCAAGTCCTCGAGCTCCTACAATGAGCAGTTCTTC
CASKSSSSYNEQFF
>TRBJ2-5|.|TRBV7-6|TRBD1
TGTGCCAGCAGCTTAGGACCCCTAACAGGGGAAGAGACCCAGTACTTC
CASSLGPLTGEETQYF
>TRBJ2-3|few|TRBV29-1|.
TGCAGCGTTGATGGGGATTTAAGCACAGATACGCAGTATTTT
CSVDGDLSTDTQYF
>TRBJ2-4|.|TRBV5-1|TRBD2
TGCGCCAGCAGCTTGGTTTGGGAGGGGGCCAAAAACATTCAGTACTTC
CASSLVWEGAKNIQYF
>TRBJ2-3|few|TRBV12-3/TRBV12-4|.
TGTGCCAGCAGTGTGAGTAGCACAGATACGCAGTATTTT
CASSVSSTDTQYF
>TRBJ2-3|.|TRBV3-1|.
TGTGCCAGCAGCCAAGGCGCAGGTAGCACAGATACGCAGTATTTT
CASSQGAGSTDTQYF